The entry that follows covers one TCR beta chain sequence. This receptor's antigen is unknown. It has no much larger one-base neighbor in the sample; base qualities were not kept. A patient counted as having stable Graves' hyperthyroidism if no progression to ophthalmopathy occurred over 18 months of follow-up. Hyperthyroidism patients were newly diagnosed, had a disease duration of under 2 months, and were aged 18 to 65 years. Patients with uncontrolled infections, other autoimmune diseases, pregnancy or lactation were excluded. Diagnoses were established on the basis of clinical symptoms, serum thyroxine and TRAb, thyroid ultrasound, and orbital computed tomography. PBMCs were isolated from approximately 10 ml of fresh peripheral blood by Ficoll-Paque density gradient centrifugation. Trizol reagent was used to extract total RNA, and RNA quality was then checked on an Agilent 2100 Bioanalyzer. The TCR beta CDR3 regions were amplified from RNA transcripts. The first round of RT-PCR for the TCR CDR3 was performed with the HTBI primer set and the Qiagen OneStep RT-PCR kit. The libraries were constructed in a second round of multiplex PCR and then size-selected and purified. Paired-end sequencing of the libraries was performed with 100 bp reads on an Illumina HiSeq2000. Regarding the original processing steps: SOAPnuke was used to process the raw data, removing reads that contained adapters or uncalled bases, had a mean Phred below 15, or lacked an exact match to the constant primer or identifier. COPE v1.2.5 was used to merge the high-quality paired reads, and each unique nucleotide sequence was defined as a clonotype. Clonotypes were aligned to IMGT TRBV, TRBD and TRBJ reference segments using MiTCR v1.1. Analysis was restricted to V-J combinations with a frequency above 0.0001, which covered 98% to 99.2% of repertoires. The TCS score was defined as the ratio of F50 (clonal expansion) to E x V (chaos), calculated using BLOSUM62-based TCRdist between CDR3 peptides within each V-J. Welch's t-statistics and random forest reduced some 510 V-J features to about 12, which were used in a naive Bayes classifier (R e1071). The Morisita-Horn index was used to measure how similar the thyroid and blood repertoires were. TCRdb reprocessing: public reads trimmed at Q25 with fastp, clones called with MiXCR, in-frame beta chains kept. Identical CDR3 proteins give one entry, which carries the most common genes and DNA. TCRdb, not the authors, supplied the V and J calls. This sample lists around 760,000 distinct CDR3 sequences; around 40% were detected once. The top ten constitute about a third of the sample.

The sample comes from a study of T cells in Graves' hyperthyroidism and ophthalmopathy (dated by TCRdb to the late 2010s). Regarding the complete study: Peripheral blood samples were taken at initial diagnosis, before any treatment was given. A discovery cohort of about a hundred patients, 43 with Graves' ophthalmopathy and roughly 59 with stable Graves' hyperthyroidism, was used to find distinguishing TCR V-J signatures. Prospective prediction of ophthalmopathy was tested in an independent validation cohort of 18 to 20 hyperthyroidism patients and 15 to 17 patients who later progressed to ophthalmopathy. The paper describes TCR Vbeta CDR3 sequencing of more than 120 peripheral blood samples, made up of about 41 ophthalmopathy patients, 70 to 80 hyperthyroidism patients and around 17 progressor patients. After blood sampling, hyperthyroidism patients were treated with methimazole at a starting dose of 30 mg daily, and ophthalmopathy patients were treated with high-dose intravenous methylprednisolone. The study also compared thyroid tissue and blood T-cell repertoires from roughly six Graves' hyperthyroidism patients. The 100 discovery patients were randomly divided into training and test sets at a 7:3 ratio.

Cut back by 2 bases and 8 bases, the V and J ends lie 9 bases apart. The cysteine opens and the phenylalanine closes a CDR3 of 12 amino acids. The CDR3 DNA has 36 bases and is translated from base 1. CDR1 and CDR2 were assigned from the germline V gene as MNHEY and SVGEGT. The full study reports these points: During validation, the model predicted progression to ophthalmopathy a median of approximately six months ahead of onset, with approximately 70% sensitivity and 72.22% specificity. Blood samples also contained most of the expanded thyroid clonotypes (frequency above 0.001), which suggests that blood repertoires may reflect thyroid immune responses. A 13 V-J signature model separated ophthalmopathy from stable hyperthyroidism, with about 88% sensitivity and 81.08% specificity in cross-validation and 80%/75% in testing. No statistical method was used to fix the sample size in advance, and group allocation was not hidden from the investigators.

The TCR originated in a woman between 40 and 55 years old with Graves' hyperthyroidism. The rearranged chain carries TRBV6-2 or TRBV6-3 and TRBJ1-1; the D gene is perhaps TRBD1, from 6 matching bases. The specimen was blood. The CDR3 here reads CASSYRGGEAFF. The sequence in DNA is TGTGCCAGCAGTTACAGGGGGGGAGAAGCTTTCTTT.